Included here is one TCR beta chain sequence, with context. The antigen remains unidentified. Germline CDR1 is MNHNS and CDR2 is SASEGT. After removal of 1 base from V and 1 base from J, the junction contained 10 bases not matched to a gene. The CDR3 contains 19 residues. Time point noted: newly diagnosed, previously untreated cHL patient sample. With magnetic negative selection, CD4+ T cells were purified from PBMCs that had been thawed. Method: immunoSEQ multiplex PCR; TCRdb's copy keeps in-frame clones and lacks some. The data hold fewer than 25,000 clones, with 89% observed a single time. These data are taken from a study of PD-1 blockade in classical Hodgkin lymphoma. General study points: As was reported, newly diagnosed patients showed lower baseline TCR diversity than healthy donors did. Possible causes of repertoire differences, disease activity or prior therapy, remain undefined.

The chain links TRBV6-1 to TRBJ2-6, with TRBD1 identical over 7 bases. Sequencing was carried out using CD4+ T cells from blood. The clonotype was recovered from a human donor with classical Hodgkin lymphoma. DNA of the CDR3: TGTGCCAGCAGTGAAGGACAGGGTCGATTACGGTCTGGGGCCAACGTCCTGACTTTC. Protein: CASSEGQGRLRSGANVLTF.